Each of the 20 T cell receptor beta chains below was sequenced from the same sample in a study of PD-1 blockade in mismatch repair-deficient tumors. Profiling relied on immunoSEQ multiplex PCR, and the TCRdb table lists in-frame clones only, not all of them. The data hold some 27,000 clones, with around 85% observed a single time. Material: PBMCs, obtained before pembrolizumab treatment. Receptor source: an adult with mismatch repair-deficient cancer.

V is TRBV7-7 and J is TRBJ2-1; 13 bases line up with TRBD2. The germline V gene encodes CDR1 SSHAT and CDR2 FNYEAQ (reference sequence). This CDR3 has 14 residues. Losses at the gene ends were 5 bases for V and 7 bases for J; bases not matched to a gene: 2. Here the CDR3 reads CASSVLAGGNEQFF. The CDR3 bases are TGTGCCAGCAGCGTACTAGCGGGAGGGAATGAGCAGTTCTTC.

Here the CDR3 DNA reads TGTGCCAGCTCAATCGGGACTAGCGGCAACGAGCAGTACTTC. Its protein product is CASSIGTSGNEQYF. The chain joins TRBV18 to TRBJ2-7, with 11 positions matching TRBD2. Germline values: CDR1 KGHSH, CDR2 LQKENI. The CDR3 extends over 14 amino acids. J was trimmed by 5 bases and V by 5 bases; bases with no gene match: 5.

CDR3 amino acids: CASSGLAGGGSTDTQYF. The CDR3 coding sequence is TGTGCCAGCAGCGGACTAGCGGGAGGCGGGAGCACAGATACGCAGTATTTT. The V call is TRBV28, the J call TRBJ2-3, with 14 bases lining up with TRBD2. Germline V lookup: CDR1 MDHEN, CDR2 SYDVKM. The CDR3 runs to 17 residues. The ends lost 6 bases at V and 0 bases at J; junction bases unmatched: 5.

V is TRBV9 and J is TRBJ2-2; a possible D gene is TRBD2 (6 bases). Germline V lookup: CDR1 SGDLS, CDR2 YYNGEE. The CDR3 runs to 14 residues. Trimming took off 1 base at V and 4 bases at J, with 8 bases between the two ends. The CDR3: CASSVPEGTGELFF. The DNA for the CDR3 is TGTGCCAGCAGCGTACCGGAGGGCACCGGGGAGCTGTTTTTT.

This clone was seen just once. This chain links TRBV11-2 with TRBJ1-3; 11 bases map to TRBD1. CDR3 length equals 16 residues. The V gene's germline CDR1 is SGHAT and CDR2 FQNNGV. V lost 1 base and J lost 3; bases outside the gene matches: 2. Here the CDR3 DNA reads TGTGCCAGCAGCTTAGGGACAGGGGGCTTTGGAAACACCATATATTTT. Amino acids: CASSLGTGGFGNTIYF.

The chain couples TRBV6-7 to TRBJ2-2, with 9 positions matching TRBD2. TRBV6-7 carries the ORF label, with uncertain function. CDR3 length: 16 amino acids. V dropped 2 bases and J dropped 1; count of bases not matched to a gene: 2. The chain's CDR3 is CASSYRAGGNTGELFF. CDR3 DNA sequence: TGTGCCAGCAGTTACAGAGCGGGAGGGAACACCGGGGAGCTGTTTTTT.

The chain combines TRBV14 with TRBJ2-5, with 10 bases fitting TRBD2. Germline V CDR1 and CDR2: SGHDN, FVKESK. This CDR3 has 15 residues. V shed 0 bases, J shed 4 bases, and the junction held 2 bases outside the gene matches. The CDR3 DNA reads TGTGCCAGCAGCCAAGACTTAGCGGGAGGAGAGACCCAGTACTTC. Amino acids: CASSQDLAGGETQYF.

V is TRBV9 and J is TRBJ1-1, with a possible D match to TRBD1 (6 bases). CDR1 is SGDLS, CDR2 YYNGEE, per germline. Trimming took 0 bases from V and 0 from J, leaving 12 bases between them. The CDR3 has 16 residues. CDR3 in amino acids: CASSVAGDGLNTEAFF. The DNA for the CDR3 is TGTGCCAGCAGCGTAGCAGGGGACGGTCTGAACACTGAAGCTTTCTTT.

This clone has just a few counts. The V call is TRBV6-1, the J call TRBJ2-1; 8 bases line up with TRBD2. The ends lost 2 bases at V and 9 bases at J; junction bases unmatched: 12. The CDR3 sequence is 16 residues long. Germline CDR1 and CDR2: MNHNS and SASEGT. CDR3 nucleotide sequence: TGTGCCAGCAGTGAACGGGGGTGGGCGGGGGGCGGTGAGCAGTTCTTC. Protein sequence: CASSERGWAGGGEQFF.

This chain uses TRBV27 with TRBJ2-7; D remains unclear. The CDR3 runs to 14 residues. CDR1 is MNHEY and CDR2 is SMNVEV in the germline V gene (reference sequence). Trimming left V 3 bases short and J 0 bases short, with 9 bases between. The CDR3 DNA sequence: TGTGCCAGCAGTTTCGGAGATAGCTCCTACGAGCAGTACTTC. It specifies CASSFGDSSYEQYF.

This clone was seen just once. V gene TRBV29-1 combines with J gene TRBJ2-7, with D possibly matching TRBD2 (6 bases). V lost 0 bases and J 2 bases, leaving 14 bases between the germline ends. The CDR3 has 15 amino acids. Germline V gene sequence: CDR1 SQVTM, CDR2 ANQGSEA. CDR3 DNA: TGCAGCGTTGAAGAAGTAGGACGGGGGACCTACGAGCAGTACTTC. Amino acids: CSVEEVGRGTYEQYF.

CDR3 in DNA: TGTGCCAGCAGCTTAGGGGGTTTGACAGGACAAGAGACCCAGTACTTC. It codes for CASSLGGLTGQETQYF. The chain joins TRBV11-2 to TRBJ2-5; a possible D gene is TRBD1 (6 bases). The CDR3 covers 16 residues. Between the trimmed V and J ends, which lost 1 base and 2 bases, there was a span of 14 bases. Germline CDR1 reads SGHAT; CDR2 reads FQNNGV.

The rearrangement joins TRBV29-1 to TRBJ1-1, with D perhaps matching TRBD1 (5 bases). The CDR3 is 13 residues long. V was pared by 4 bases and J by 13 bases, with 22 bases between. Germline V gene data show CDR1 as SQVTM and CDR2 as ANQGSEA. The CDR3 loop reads CSVGDSRPSWGFF. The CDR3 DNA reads TGCAGCGTTGGGGACTCAAGGCCCTCCTGGGGTTTCTTT.

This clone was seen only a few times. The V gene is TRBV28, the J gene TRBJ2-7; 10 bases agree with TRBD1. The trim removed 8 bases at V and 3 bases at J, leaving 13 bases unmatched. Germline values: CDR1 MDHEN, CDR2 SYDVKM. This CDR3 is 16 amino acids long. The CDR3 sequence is CASGQGSGQGSYEQYF. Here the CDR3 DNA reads TGTGCCAGCGGACAAGGGTCGGGACAGGGGAGCTACGAGCAGTACTTC.

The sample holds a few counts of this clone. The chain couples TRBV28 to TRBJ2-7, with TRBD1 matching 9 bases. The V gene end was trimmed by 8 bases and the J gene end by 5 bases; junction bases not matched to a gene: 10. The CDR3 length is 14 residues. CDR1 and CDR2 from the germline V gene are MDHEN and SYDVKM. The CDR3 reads CASSLPGQGNEQYF. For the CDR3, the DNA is TGTGCCAGCTCCCTACCGGGACAGGGAAACGAGCAGTACTTC.

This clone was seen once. CDR3 DNA: TGTGCCAGCTCGCAGCGGGTCTCCGGGGAGCTGTTTTTT. Translation gives CASSQRVSGELFF. The chain carries TRBV7-6 and TRBJ2-2; D perhaps matches TRBD2 (6 bases). Trimming left V 8 bases short and J 6 bases short, with 13 bases between. The CDR3 sequence is 13 residues long. Germline V gene data show CDR1 as SGHVS and CDR2 as FNYEAQ.

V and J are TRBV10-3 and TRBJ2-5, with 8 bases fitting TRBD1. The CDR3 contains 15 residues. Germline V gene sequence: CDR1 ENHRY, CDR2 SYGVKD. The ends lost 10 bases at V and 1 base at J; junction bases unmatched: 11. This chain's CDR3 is CATGAGGGFQETQYF. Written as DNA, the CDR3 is TGTGCCACCGGGGCAGGGGGCGGTTTCCAAGAGACCCAGTACTTC.

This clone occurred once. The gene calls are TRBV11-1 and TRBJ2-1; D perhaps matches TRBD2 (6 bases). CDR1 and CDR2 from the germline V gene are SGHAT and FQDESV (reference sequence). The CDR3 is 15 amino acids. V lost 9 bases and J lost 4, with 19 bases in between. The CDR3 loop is CASLPRDGGYNEQFF. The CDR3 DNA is TGTGCCAGTCTTCCCCGGGACGGGGGATACAATGAGCAGTTCTTC.

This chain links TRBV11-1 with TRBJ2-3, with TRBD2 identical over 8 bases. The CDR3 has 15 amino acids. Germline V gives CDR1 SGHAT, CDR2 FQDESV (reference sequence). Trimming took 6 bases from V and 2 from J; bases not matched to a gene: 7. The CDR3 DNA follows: TGTGCCAGCAGGGGAGGACTAGCCTTCACAGATACGCAGTATTTT. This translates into CASRGGLAFTDTQYF.

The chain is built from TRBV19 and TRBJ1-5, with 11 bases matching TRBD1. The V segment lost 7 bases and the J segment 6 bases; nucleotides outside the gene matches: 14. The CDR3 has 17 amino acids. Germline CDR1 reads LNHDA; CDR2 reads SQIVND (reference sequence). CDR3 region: CASTGTGGVEFFQPQHF. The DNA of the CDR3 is TGTGCCAGTACCGGGACAGGGGGGGTAGAATTCTTTCAGCCCCAGCATTTT.